This T cell receptor (beta chain) was captured by sequencing in a study of T cells in Graves' hyperthyroidism and ophthalmopathy. Study-wide findings and caveats: Blood also showed most of the thyroid clonotypes that were expanded above 0.001.

The study defined stable Graves' hyperthyroidism as no ophthalmopathy progression within 18 months. Uncontrolled infection, other autoimmune disease, pregnancy or lactation disqualified patients from enrolment. The V end was cut by 3 bases, the J end by 3 bases, with 5 bases between. The CDR3 runs to 13 residues. This clonotype was counted at least ten times. What it binds is not known. RNA transcripts gave rise to amplified TCR beta CDR3 regions. The TCR CDR3 was amplified in a first-round RT-PCR using the HTBI primer set. TCRdb passed the multiplex PCR reads through MiXCR, listing each CDR3 protein once. The sample lists hundreds of thousands of distinct CDR3 sequences; approximately 15% were seen once.

The gene calls are TRBV12-3 or TRBV12-4 and TRBJ2-2; D is undetermined. This TCR derives from a woman aged 30 to 39 with Graves' hyperthyroidism. Sequencing was performed on blood. The DNA of the CDR3 is TGTGCCAGCAGTTTGGAGCACACCGGGGAGCTGTTTTTT. Protein sequence: CASSLEHTGELFF.